This passage covers 2 T cell receptor beta chains from one sample sequenced in a study of post-analysis software for immune sequencing data. Their cognate antigens are unknown. Study conclusions and caveats: Four to six TRBV segments were more frequent in patients than controls; TRBV5-6, TRBV5-1 and TRBV20-1 belonged to this group.

TCR beta cDNA libraries had unique molecular identifiers. TCRdb reprocessed the PCR reads via MiXCR and lists one record per CDR3 protein. The sample contains about 770,000 distinct CDR3 sequences, 35% to 55% of which appear only once. The source material was blood. The receptors stem from a girl aged 5-17 years with multiple sclerosis.

This clonotype was found a few times. This rearrangement joins TRBV7-2 to TRBJ2-4; D gene unclear. The J call may not be correct, given that the DNA end is closer to TRBJ2-7. Germline loops: CDR1 SGHTA, CDR2 FQGNSA. This CDR3 has 12 residues. CDR3: CASSLGDVEQYF. As DNA, the CDR3 is TGTGCCAGCAGCTTAGGGGATGTCGAGCAGTACTTC.

The chain couples TRBV29-1 to TRBJ1-1; no firm D call. Looked up from germline, CDR1 is SQVTM and CDR2 is ANQGSEA. V lost 3 bases, J lost 7 bases, and 21 bases lay in between. CDR3 length: 15 residues. The CDR3 here is CSVDPTLGELNEAFF. In DNA, the CDR3 is TGCAGCGTTGACCCTACATTGGGTGAGCTCAATGAAGCTTTCTTT.